What follows are 11 T cell receptor beta chains derived from one specimen sequenced in a study of T cells in localized non-small cell lung cancer. Produced via immunoSEQ multiplex PCR; TCRdb's table is partial and in-frame only. The repertoire consists of about 59,000 clones, with 85% to 90% occurring once and the leading ten covering less than 25%. Sample: peripheral blood, taken before any cancer treatment. The receptors here all came from a man aged 40-75 years with stage I squamous cell lung carcinoma.

J is TRBJ1-4 and V is TRBV28; D is ambiguous. The length of the CDR3 is 13 residues. The V end lost 2 bases, the J end lost 5 bases, and 6 bases lay between the germline ends. Germline assignment: CDR1 MDHEN and CDR2 SYDVKM. The CDR3: CASSLTLNEKLFF. Written as DNA, the CDR3 is TGTGCCAGCAGTTTAACCCTCAATGAAAAACTGTTTTTT.

The chain is built from TRBV20-1 and TRBJ2-1; TRBD1 or TRBD2 may be the D gene (5 bases each). The V gene's germline CDR1 is DFQATT and CDR2 SNEGSKA (reference sequence). Trimming cost V 6 bases and J 9 bases, with 9 bases left between them. There are 10 residues in the CDR3. DNA of the CDR3: TGCAGTGCAGGGGACGGTGAGCAGTTCTTC. This sequence encodes CSAGDGEQFF.

Remarks on this clone: Relative to the germline gene, one junction end is altered; a read error may explain this. The genes are TRBV7-7 and TRBJ2-5; possibly TRBD1 for D (6 bases). Germline V gene sequence: CDR1 SSHAT, CDR2 FNYEAQ (reference sequence). The CDR3 length is 15 residues. CDR3 residues: CASSSSGVPQETQYF. CDR3 sequence (DNA): TGTGCTAGCAGCTCATCAGGGGTCCCCCAAGAGACCCAGTACTTC.

The chain has TRBV28 and TRBJ2-7; D is possibly TRBD1 or TRBD2 (5 bases each). The V end was cut by 6 bases, the J end by 4 bases, with 13 bases between. CDR1 is MDHEN and CDR2 is SYDVKM in the germline V gene. The CDR3 runs 13 residues. CDR3 bases: TGTGCCAGCAGCGTGGGGGAGATTTACGAGCAGTACTTC. Translation gives CASSVGEIYEQYF. Supplemented by reference TRBV28 and TRBJ2-7, the full variable domain reads DVKVTQSSRYLVKRTGEKVFLECVQDMDHENMFWYRQDPGLGLRLIYFSYDVKMKEKGDIPEGYSVSREKKERFSLILESASTNQTSMYLCASSVGEIYEQYFGPGTRLTVT.

The chain links TRBV30 to TRBJ2-7; 9 positions agree with TRBD1. This CDR3 comprises 15 residues. Germline V CDR1 and CDR2: GTSNPN, SVGIG (reference sequence). The trim removed 2 bases at V and 0 bases at J, leaving 5 bases unmatched. Written as DNA, the CDR3 is TGTGCCTGGAGTCTGGGACAGGGAAGCTCCTACGAGCAGTACTTC. Its translation is CAWSLGQGSSYEQYF.

The V call is TRBV7-2, the J call TRBJ2-1; 10 bases map to TRBD2. The ends lost 5 bases at V and 9 bases at J; junction bases unmatched: 7. CDR1 is SGHTA, CDR2 FQGNSA, per germline. The CDR3 length is 14 residues. Here the CDR3 reads CASSRAGGPIEQFF. The CDR3 DNA is TGTGCCAGCAGCCGAGCGGGAGGGCCGATTGAGCAGTTCTTC.

V is TRBV20-1 and J is TRBJ1-2; D is unresolved. Germline CDR1 and CDR2: DFQATT and SNEGSKA (reference sequence). CDR3 size: 11 residues. V was cut by 4 bases and J by 3 bases, with 6 bases left in between. CDR3 amino acids: CSATLDYGYTF. CDR3 DNA sequence: TGCAGTGCTACCCTCGACTATGGCTACACCTTC.

The chain is built from TRBV7-2 and TRBJ2-7, with D unclear. The V gene lost 2 bases and the J gene lost 5 bases, with 4 bases spanning the gap. This CDR3 contains 11 residues. The germline V gene encodes CDR1 SGHTA and CDR2 FQGNSA. The CDR3 loop reads CASSLLDEQYF. DNA of the CDR3: TGTGCCAGCAGCTTACTCGACGAGCAGTACTTC. Full variable domain (outside the CDR3, taken from reference TRBV7-2 and TRBJ2-7): GAGVSQSPSNKVTEKGKDVELRCDPISGHTALYWYRQSLGQGLEFLIYFQGNSAPDKSGLPSDRFSAERTGGSVSTLTIQRTQQEDSAVYLCASSLLDEQYFGPGTRLTVT.

V is TRBV29-1 and J is TRBJ1-5, with D possibly TRBD1 on 6 matching bases. Per the germline V gene, CDR1 is SQVTM and CDR2 is ANQGSEA. CDR3 length: 18 amino acids. V was clipped by 0 bases and J by 1 base, with 19 bases between them. For the CDR3, the DNA is TGCAGCGTTGAAGAACAGAGGCAGGGGAAGAGGAGCAATCAGCCCCAGCATTTT. Amino acids: CSVEEQRQGKRSNQPQHF.

On this clone itself: One junction end does not reproduce the germline sequence, and a read error may be involved. This sequence joins TRBV7-7 and TRBJ2-7, with D possibly TRBD2 on 5 matching bases. The germline V gene has CDR1 SSHAT and CDR2 FNYEAQ (reference sequence). There are 15 residues in the CDR3. This chain's CDR3 is CASSPSRDPPHEQYF. Written as DNA, the CDR3 is TGTGCTAGCAGCCCGAGCCGGGATCCCCCTCACGAGCAGTACTTC.

The chain links TRBV11-2 to TRBJ2-1; D unresolved. CDR3 length: 14 amino acids. CDR1 is SGHAT, CDR2 FQNNGV, per germline. Trimming removed 1 base at V and 8 bases at J, with 12 bases between. The DNA of the CDR3 is TGTGCCAGCAGCTTAGGGGTCGTATCGGATGAGCAGTTCTTC. Its translation is CASSLGVVSDEQFF.